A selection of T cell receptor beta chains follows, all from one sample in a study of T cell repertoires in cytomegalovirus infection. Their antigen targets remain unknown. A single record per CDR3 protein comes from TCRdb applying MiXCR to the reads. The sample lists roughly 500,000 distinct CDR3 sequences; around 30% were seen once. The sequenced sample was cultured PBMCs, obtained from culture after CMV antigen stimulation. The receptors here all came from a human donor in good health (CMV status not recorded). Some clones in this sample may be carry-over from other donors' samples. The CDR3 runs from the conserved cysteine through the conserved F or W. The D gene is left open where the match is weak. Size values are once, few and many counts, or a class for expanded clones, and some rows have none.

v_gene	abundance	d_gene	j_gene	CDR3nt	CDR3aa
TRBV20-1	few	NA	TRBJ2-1	TGCAGTGCCCCGAAGGGGGGGCAGGGAAACAATGAGCAGTTCTTC	CSAPKGGQGNNEQFF
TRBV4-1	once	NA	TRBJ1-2	TGCGCCAGCAGCCAAGACCTTCCGAGGGGGAACTATGGCTACACCTTC	CASSQDLPRGNYGYTF
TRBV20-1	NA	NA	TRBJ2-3	TGCAGTGCTAGAGATCTGGGCACAGATACGCAGTATTTT	CSARDLGTDTQYF
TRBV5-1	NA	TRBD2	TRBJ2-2	TGCGCCAGCACCTTGCAGGGACTAGCGGGGACCGGGGAGCTGTTTTTT	CASTLQGLAGTGELFF
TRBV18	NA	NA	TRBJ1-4	TGTGCCAGCTCACCAGCGGGGACTAATGAAAAACTGTTTTTT	CASSPAGTNEKLFF
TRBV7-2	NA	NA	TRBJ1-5	TGTGCCAGCAGCGTTAGGGGGGGACAGCCCCAGCATTTT	CASSVRGGQPQHF
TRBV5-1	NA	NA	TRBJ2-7	TGCGCCAGCAGCTTGGAGGGGCCCAGGCCCGCCTACGAGCAGTACTTC	CASSLEGPRPAYEQYF
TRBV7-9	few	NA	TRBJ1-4	TGTGCCAGCAGCCCAGTTGCAACTAATGAAAAACTGTTTTTT	CASSPVATNEKLFF
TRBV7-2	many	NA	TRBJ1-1	TGTGCCAGCAGCCCTGAAGGGCGCACTGAAGCTTTCTTT	CASSPEGRTEAFF
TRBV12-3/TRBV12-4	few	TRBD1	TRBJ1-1	TGTGCCAGCAGTTTACGACAGGGGGCCACTGAAGCTTTCTTT	CASSLRQGATEAFF
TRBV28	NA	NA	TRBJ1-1	TGTGCCAGCAGTCTCCCGACAGTTAACACTGAAGCTTTCTTT	CASSLPTVNTEAFF
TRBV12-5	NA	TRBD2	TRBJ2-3	TGTGCTAGTGGCGACTCGATGCTAGCGGAGGAGGGAGATACGCAGTATTTT	CASGDSMLAEEGDTQYF
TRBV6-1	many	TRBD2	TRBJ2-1	TGTGCCAGCAGTGGACTAGCGGTGTACAATGAGCAGTTCTTC	CASSGLAVYNEQFF
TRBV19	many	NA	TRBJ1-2	TGTGCCAGTAGTATAGTCGGCGGTAACTATGGCTACACCTTC	CASSIVGGNYGYTF
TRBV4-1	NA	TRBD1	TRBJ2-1	TGCGCCAGCAGCCGGAGGGGAGAGGGGACAGGGCTTGGGAATGAGCAGTTCTTC	CASSRRGEGTGLGNEQFF
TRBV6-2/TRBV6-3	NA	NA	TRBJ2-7	TGTGCCAGCAGTAGCGGACGAACCTACGAGCAGTACTTC	CASSSGRTYEQYF
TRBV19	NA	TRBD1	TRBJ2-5	TGTGCCAGTAGTTTCGGACAGGGGGAGACCCAGTACTTC	CASSFGQGETQYF
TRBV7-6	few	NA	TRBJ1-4	TGTGCCAGCAGCGTCAGGTCCTCAACGGCTAATGAAAAACTGTTTTTT	CASSVRSSTANEKLFF
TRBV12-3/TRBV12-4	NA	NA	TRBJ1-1	TGTGCCAGCACTCAAGACGGACAGTTTGATGAAGCTTTCTTT	CASTQDGQFDEAFF
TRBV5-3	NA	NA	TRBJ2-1	TGTGCCAGAAGCTCCCCTTCGGGTCCCTTTCCCCTAAATGAGCAGTTCTTC	CARSSPSGPFPLNEQFF
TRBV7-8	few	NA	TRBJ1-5	TGTGCCAGCAGCTCGGGAGGGGCGGTCAATCAGCCCCAGCATTTT	CASSSGGAVNQPQHF
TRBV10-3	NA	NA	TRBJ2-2	TGTGCCATCAGTGAGTCGTTGACGCGGCTTTCGAACACCGGGGAGCTGTTTTTT	CAISESLTRLSNTGELFF
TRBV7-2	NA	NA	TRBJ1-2	TGTGCCAGCAGCTCACCGGGATCGGGGCCCAACTATGGCTACACCTTC	CASSSPGSGPNYGYTF
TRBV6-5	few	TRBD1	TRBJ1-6	TGTGCCAGCACCATCGGACAGGGTGATTCACCCCTCCACTTT	CASTIGQGDSPLHF
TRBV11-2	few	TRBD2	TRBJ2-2	TGTGCCAGCAGCTTCACCGGGACTAGCGGACCCACCGGGGAGCTGTTTTTT	CASSFTGTSGPTGELFF
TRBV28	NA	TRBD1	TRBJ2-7	TGTGCCAGCAGTTTATTCTCCGGACAGGGGAGGTACGAGCAGTACTTC	CASSLFSGQGRYEQYF
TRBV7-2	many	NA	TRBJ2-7	TGTGCCAGCAGCTTCGAGTACGAGCAGTACTTC	CASSFEYEQYF
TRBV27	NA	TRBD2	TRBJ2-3	TGTGCCAGCAGTTACACCCGACTAGCGGGAATGTCAGATACGCAGTATTTT	CASSYTRLAGMSDTQYF
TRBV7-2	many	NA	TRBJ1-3	TGTGCCAGCAGCCCTCCGCGCTCTGGAAACACCATATATTTT	CASSPPRSGNTIYF
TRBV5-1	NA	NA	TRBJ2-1	TGCGCCAGCAGCTTGGTTGGCAGGGCGTCCTACAATGAGCAGTTCTTC	CASSLVGRASYNEQFF
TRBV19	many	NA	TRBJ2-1	TGTGCCAGTAGTCCCCGAGGTGCGGGACGGGCCAATGAGCAGTTCTTC	CASSPRGAGRANEQFF
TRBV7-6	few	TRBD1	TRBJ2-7	TGTGCCAGCAGCTTAGCGAGGGGGCTTGCAAGCTCCTACGAGCAGTACTTC	CASSLARGLASSYEQYF
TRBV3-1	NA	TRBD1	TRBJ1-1	TGTGCCAGCAGCCCGCCCGGGACAGGGGGCTTTTGGAACACTGAAGCTTTCTTT	CASSPPGTGGFWNTEAFF
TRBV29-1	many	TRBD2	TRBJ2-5	TGCAGCGTTGTGGCTAGCGGGAAAGAGACCCAGTACTTC	CSVVASGKETQYF
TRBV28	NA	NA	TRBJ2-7	TGTGCCAGCAGTTTAGGTCAGCCCCCGTGGGAGCAGTACTTC	CASSLGQPPWEQYF
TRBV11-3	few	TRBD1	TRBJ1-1	TGTGCCAGCAGCCCCTGGGACAGGGATCCTGAAGCTTTCTTT	CASSPWDRDPEAFF
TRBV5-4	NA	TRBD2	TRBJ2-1	TGTGCCAGCAGCCTACCGGGACTAGCGGGATACAATGAGCAGTTCTTC	CASSLPGLAGYNEQFF
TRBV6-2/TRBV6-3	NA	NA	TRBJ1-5	TGTGCCAGCAGTTTGTCAGGGTGGGGCAATCAGCCCCAGCATTTT	CASSLSGWGNQPQHF
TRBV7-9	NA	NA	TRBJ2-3	TGTGCCAGCAAGCCCAACAGCGCAGATACGCAGTATTTT	CASKPNSADTQYF
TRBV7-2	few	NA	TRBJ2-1	TGTGCCAGCAGCTTAACGGGAAGCAGAGAGCAGTTCTTC	CASSLTGSREQFF